One and the same sample provided the 20 T cell receptor beta chains below, sequenced in a study of shared clonotypes between healthy human individuals. TCRdb's copy holds only in-frame clones and misses some; the assay was immunoSEQ multiplex PCR. The sample contains over a million clones, about four fifths of which appear only once. Sequencing was done on a sample of memory CD4+ T cells from PBMCs. As to subset: CD45RA-negative fraction. The receptors originated from a man aged 18 to 30 in good health. Some clones in this sample may be carry-over from other donors' samples.

This clone has just a few counts. V usage is TRBV7-9 and J usage is TRBJ1-1; unclear D gene. Trimming cost V 5 bases and J 2 bases, with 21 bases left between them. The CDR3 is 17 amino acids. Germline loops: CDR1 SEHNR, CDR2 FQNEAQ (reference sequence). CDR3: CASSARRAAALNTEAFF. The DNA for the CDR3 is TGTGCCAGCAGCGCGAGGAGGGCTGCGGCGCTCAACACTGAAGCTTTCTTT.

There are a few counts of this clone. V is TRBV11-2 and J is TRBJ2-7; a weak D match, TRBD2 (6 bases). V lost 1 base, J lost 3 bases, and 19 bases lay in between. Germline V gives CDR1 SGHAT, CDR2 FQNNGV. This CDR3 comprises 17 residues. The CDR3 reads CASSLGATWGEDYEQYF. The CDR3 nucleotides are TGTGCCAGCAGCTTAGGGGCGACGTGGGGGGAGGACTACGAGCAGTACTTC. Together with reference TRBV11-2 and TRBJ2-7, the CDR3 gives the full variable domain: EAGVAQSPRYKIIEKRQSVAFWCNPISGHATLYWYQQILGQGPKLLIQFQNNGVVDDSQLPKDRFSAERLKGVDSTLKIQPAKLEDSAVYLCASSLGATWGEDYEQYFGPGTRLTVT.

In its sample, this clone was seen a few times. The gene calls are TRBV10-2 and TRBJ1-1; a possible D gene is TRBD1 (5 bases). The CDR3 runs to 13 residues. Germline CDR1 reads WSHSY; CDR2 reads SAAADI. V was trimmed by 4 bases and J by 5 bases, leaving 11 bases between them. This CDR3 reads CASSGGVETEAFF. DNA for the CDR3: TGCGCCAGCAGTGGAGGGGTGGAGACTGAAGCTTTCTTT.

The chain is built from TRBV6-5 and TRBJ1-2, with 8 nucleotides matching TRBD1. The length of the CDR3 is 16 residues. Germline trimming cut 2 bases from V and 4 bases from J; bases unmatched to any gene: 9. Germline CDR1 is MNHEY and CDR2 is SVGAGI. The CDR3 bases are TGTGCCAGCAGTTACCGCCCTCAGGGGGCCGGCTATGGCTACACCTTC. Translating it yields CASSYRPQGAGYGYTF.

J is TRBJ2-3 and V is TRBV30, with unresolved D. The CDR3 length is 13 residues. V shed 0 bases and J shed 7 bases, with 11 bases lying between them. Germline V CDR1 and CDR2: GTSNPN, SVGIG (reference sequence). The DNA for the CDR3 is TGTGCCTGGAGTGTTAAGTCCCCCAATACGCAGTATTTT. Encoded protein: CAWSVKSPNTQYF.

The rearrangement joins TRBV29-1 to TRBJ2-5; D might be TRBD1 (5 bases). Germline CDR1 SQVTM, CDR2 ANQGSEA. Trimming stripped 4 bases from V and 4 bases from J, with 13 bases between. The CDR3 consists of 13 residues. The CDR3 protein is CSVGGQYAETQYF. CDR3 in DNA: TGCAGCGTTGGGGGCCAATATGCAGAGACCCAGTACTTC.

About this clone: A junction boundary mismatches the germline segment, possibly from a read error. Other DNA variants within this sample encode the same CDR3. The chain carries TRBV7-8 and TRBJ2-3; 7 bases line up with TRBD2. Germline-derived CDR1 and CDR2 are SGHVS and FQNEAQ. CDR3 length: 15 residues. CDR3 DNA sequence: TGTGCTAGCAGCTTAGTGGGAGGGAACACAGATACGCAGTATTTT. Translated, it gives CASSLVGGNTDTQYF.

There are a few counts of this clone. In DNA form, the CDR3 reads TGTGCCAGTAGTATGATAGGTCAGCCCCAGCATTTT. This sequence encodes CASSMIGQPQHF. The chain links TRBV19 to TRBJ1-5; D uncertain. Deletions cut 3 bases from V and 6 bases from J, with 6 bases between. CDR1 and CDR2 (germline): LNHDA, SQIVND (reference sequence). CDR3 length: 12 residues.

V gene TRBV30 combines with J gene TRBJ2-1, with 8 positions matching TRBD2. J was trimmed by 15 bases and V by 2 bases; bases with no gene match: 6. CDR1 and CDR2 from the germline V gene are GTSNPN and SVGIG (reference sequence). This CDR3 spans 11 amino acids. The CDR3 DNA sequence: TGTGCCTGGAGTCGGACTAGCACGACGTTCTTC. Protein product: CAWSRTSTTFF.

This clone was seen more than once but under ten times. This chain links TRBV6-1 with TRBJ1-2; 10 bases fit TRBD1. With V trimmed by 4 bases and J by 4 bases, 6 bases remained unmatched. CDR1 is MNHNS, CDR2 SASEGT, per germline. CDR3 length equals 15 residues. CDR3 nucleotide sequence: TGTGCCAGCAGTGTCCGGACAGGGGGAGGCTATGGCTACACCTTC. Encoded protein: CASSVRTGGGYGYTF.

The rearrangement uses TRBV5-1 and TRBJ1-1, with D unclear. CDR1 SGHRS and CDR2 YFSETQ come from the germline V gene. The CDR3 extends over 13 amino acids. V gave up 2 bases and J gave up 8 bases, with 13 bases separating them. CDR3 loop: CASSFIAETEAFF. The CDR3 nucleotides are TGCGCCAGCAGCTTTATAGCCGAGACAGAAGCTTTCTTT.

This chain connects TRBV2 to TRBJ1-5; 9 bases fit TRBD1. The CDR3 is 16 amino acids. The germline V gene encodes CDR1 SNHLY and CDR2 FYNNEI. V lost 5 bases to trimming and J lost 5 bases; unmatched junction nucleotides: 10. Written as DNA, the CDR3 is TGTGCCAGCAGTCACTCCACGACAGGGGGGGATCAGCCCCAGCATTTT. Protein: CASSHSTTGGDQPQHF.

The chain carries TRBV30 and TRBJ1-2, with TRBD1 matching over 9 bases. The CDR3 loop spans 15 amino acids. The germline gives CDR1 GTSNPN, CDR2 SVGIG (reference sequence). The V gene end was trimmed by 0 bases and the J gene end by 2 bases; junction bases not matched to a gene: 4. The DNA for the CDR3 is TGTGCCTGGAGTGTCAAGGGACAGGGAAACTATGGCTACACCTTC. This codes for CAWSVKGQGNYGYTF.

The rearrangement joins TRBV5-1 to TRBJ2-1; TRBD2 aligns across 11 bases. Germline assignment: CDR1 SGHRS and CDR2 YFSETQ. With V trimmed by 0 bases and J by 7 bases, 9 bases remained unmatched. The CDR3 has 17 amino acids. CDR3 sequence reads: CASSLDVPGLAANEQFF. The CDR3 DNA is TGCGCCAGCAGCTTGGATGTTCCGGGACTAGCGGCAAATGAGCAGTTCTTC.

The chain has TRBV30 and TRBJ1-6; D is unresolved. Germline V gene data show CDR1 as GTSNPN and CDR2 as SVGIG (reference sequence). The ends were cut back, 4 bases at V and 10 bases at J, with 11 bases in the middle. CDR3 length equals 12 residues. CDR3 coding DNA: TGTGCCTGGACGCGAGAAGGGTCACCCCTCCACTTT. Amino acid sequence: CAWTREGSPLHF.

The rearrangement uses TRBV14 and TRBJ1-2, with 7 bases lining up with TRBD1. The CDR3 has 13 residues. Germline lookup yields CDR1 SGHDN and CDR2 FVKESK. V shed 7 bases, J shed 1 base, and the junction held 3 bases outside the gene matches. The CDR3 is CASTRQGNYGYTF. The CDR3 bases are TGTGCCAGCACCCGACAGGGTAACTATGGCTACACCTTC.

The V and J genes are TRBV15 and TRBJ2-2, with D possibly being TRBD2 (6 bases). Deletions cut 0 bases from V and 1 base from J, with 12 bases between. Germline V gene lookup returns CDR1 LNHNV and CDR2 YYDKDF (reference sequence). The CDR3 has 17 amino acids. CDR3 protein: CATSRDAGTQNTGELFF. The CDR3 nucleotides are TGTGCCACCAGCAGAGATGCCGGGACTCAGAACACCGGGGAGCTGTTTTTT.

On this clone: This CDR3 is also generated by other DNA sequences in the sample. The CDR3 spells CSVLTGVNTGELFF. The CDR3 nucleotides read TGCAGCGTTCTGACAGGGGTCAACACCGGGGAGCTGTTTTTT. The V and J genes are TRBV29-1 and TRBJ2-2; 8 positions match TRBD1. The CDR3 loop spans 14 amino acids. Trimming removed 5 bases from V and 2 bases from J; junction bases left unmatched: 4. The V gene's germline CDR1 is SQVTM and CDR2 ANQGSEA.

This clone has more than one count but fewer than ten. The genes are TRBV5-1 and TRBJ1-1, with D perhaps matching TRBD1 (6 bases). Germline loops: CDR1 SGHRS, CDR2 YFSETQ. This CDR3 is 13 amino acids long. V was pared by 2 bases and J by 6 bases, with 11 bases between. In nucleotides, the CDR3 is TGCGCCAGCAGCTTTTCGGACAGCGCTGAAGCTTTCTTT. This translates into CASSFSDSAEAFF. Full variable domain (remainder filled in from reference TRBV5-1 and TRBJ1-1): KAGVTQTPRYLIKTRGQQVTLSCSPISGHRSVSWYQQTPGQGLQFLFEYFSETQRNKGNFPGRFSGRQFSNSRSEMNVSTLELGDSALYLCASSFSDSAEAFFGQGTRLTVV.

This chain joins TRBV9 and TRBJ2-3; no clear D gene. Trimming took 6 bases from V and 0 from J, leaving 23 bases between them. The CDR3 sequence is 18 residues long. Germline assignment: CDR1 SGDLS and CDR2 YYNGEE. The DNA for the CDR3 is TGTGCCAGCAACGCATGGTCGGGCCGCTTTACTAGCACAGATACGCAGTATTTT. Protein: CASNAWSGRFTSTDTQYF. The full variable domain, its missing parts supplied by reference TRBV9 and TRBJ2-3, is DSGVTQTPKHLITATGQRVTLRCSPRSGDLSVYWYQQSLDQGLQFLIQYYNGEERAKGNILERFSAQQFPDLHSELNLSSLELGDSALYFCASNAWSGRFTSTDTQYFGPGTRLTVL.